These 18 T cell receptor beta chains were sequenced from one sample in a study of PD-L1 blockade in urothelial cancer. Repertoires were generated with immunoSEQ multiplex PCR, while TCRdb's copy carries only in-frame clones and drops some. The data show tens of thousands of clones, 60% to 80% seen once. The source was PBMCs, collected around atezolizumab (anti-PD-L1) treatment. These receptors all stem from a man aged 65-85 years with urothelial cancer.

This rearrangement joins TRBV28 to TRBJ1-1; TRBD1 is a possible D gene (5 bases). This CDR3 is built from 14 residues. Germline lookup yields CDR1 MDHEN and CDR2 SYDVKM. V lost 3 bases and J 3 bases, leaving 11 bases between the germline ends. The CDR3, as DNA: TGTGCCAGCAGTTTGCCCCAGGGTTACACTGAAGCTTTCTTT. Residues: CASSLPQGYTEAFF.

The genes are TRBV19 and TRBJ1-4; weak D call: TRBD1 (6 bases). Germline V CDR1 and CDR2: LNHDA, SQIVND (reference sequence). CDR3 size: 15 residues. Trimming pared 6 bases from V and 3 bases from J, leaving 14 bases between. CDR3 region: CASRNPRGPNEKLFF. The DNA for the CDR3 is TGTGCCAGTAGAAACCCCAGGGGCCCTAATGAAAAACTGTTTTTT.

This chain joins TRBV2 and TRBJ2-2, with TRBD2 matching 8 bases. This CDR3 is built from 15 residues. Trimming cost V 6 bases and J 2 bases; bases outside gene matches: 5. Germline CDR1 and CDR2: SNHLY and FYNNEI. CDR3 loop: CASRPGLGNTGELFF. CDR3 sequence (DNA): TGTGCCAGCAGGCCGGGACTAGGTAACACCGGGGAGCTGTTTTTT.

This clone showed up just a few times. This rearrangement joins TRBV27 to TRBJ1-1; the D is unclear. Germline assignment: CDR1 MNHEY and CDR2 SMNVEV (reference sequence). CDR3 length: 14 amino acids. V shed 4 bases and J shed 1 base, with 10 bases lying between them. CDR3 amino acids: CASSWAGANTEAFF. CDR3 bases: TGTGCCAGCAGTTGGGCAGGCGCGAACACTGAAGCTTTCTTT.

This clone was recorded many times. V is TRBV27 and J is TRBJ2-1; 7 bases are shared with TRBD2. Germline CDR1 MNHEY, CDR2 SMNVEV (reference sequence). CDR3 length: 18 amino acids. The ends lost 7 bases at V and 9 bases at J; junction bases unmatched: 24. The CDR3: CASKSLQAGGSSGGEQFF. The DNA for the CDR3 is TGTGCCAGCAAATCGCTCCAGGCGGGCGGGAGTTCGGGTGGTGAGCAGTTCTTC.

The J gene is TRBJ2-3, the V gene TRBV9, with TRBD1 as a possible D gene (7 bases). The CDR3 totals 16 residues. V was pared by 0 bases and J by 4 bases, with 15 bases between. Germline loops: CDR1 SGDLS, CDR2 YYNGEE. The CDR3 loop is CASSVGWRGRADTQYF. CDR3 bases: TGTGCCAGCAGCGTAGGGTGGAGGGGGCGGGCAGATACGCAGTATTTT.

The V call is TRBV2, the J call TRBJ1-1, with D unclear. V lost 3 bases to trimming and J lost 0 bases, with 8 bases between them. The CDR3 is made up of 14 amino acids. CDR1 SNHLY and CDR2 FYNNEI come from the germline V gene. The CDR3 here is CASSEGRMNTEAFF. The CDR3 DNA follows: TGTGCCAGCAGTGAGGGCCGCATGAACACTGAAGCTTTCTTT.

The chain recombines TRBV11-1 with TRBJ2-7; 10 bases line up with TRBD1. The CDR3 is made up of 14 amino acids. Germline V CDR1 and CDR2: SGHAT, FQDESV (reference sequence). The V segment lost 5 bases and the J segment 6 bases; nucleotides outside the gene matches: 7. The DNA for the CDR3 is TGTGCCAGCAGCCCCAGACAGGGGGCAGGCGAGCAGTACTTC. It yields the protein CASSPRQGAGEQYF.

Remarks on this clone: One end of the junction fails to match germline, which may point to a read error. The CDR3 DNA is TGTGCCTGGAGTGTACCGCAGGGCTACGAGCTGTACTTC. Protein: CAWSVPQGYELYF. J is TRBJ2-7 and V is TRBV30, with D possibly TRBD1 on 5 matching bases. CDR1 GTSNPN and CDR2 SVGIG come from the germline V gene (reference sequence). CDR3 length: 13 residues.

About this clone: This sample includes further DNA sequences coding for the same CDR3. V gene TRBV4-3 combines with J gene TRBJ2-7; 9 bases are a match to TRBD1. Germline trimming cut 4 bases from V and 0 bases from J; bases unmatched to any gene: 4. This CDR3 is built from 15 residues. CDR1 is LGHNA and CDR2 is YSLEER in the germline V gene. The CDR3 DNA reads TGCGCCAGCAGCCCGGGGACAGGGAGCTCCTACGAGCAGTACTTC. Translating gives CASSPGTGSSYEQYF.

The chain has TRBV28 and TRBJ1-1, with 9 nucleotides matching TRBD1. The CDR3 contains 17 residues. Germline trimming cut 7 bases from V and 0 bases from J; bases unmatched to any gene: 12. Germline V CDR1 and CDR2: MDHEN, SYDVKM. The CDR3 DNA sequence: TGTGCCAGCAAAATACGGGGGACAGGGATATTGAACACTGAAGCTTTCTTT. Its translation: CASKIRGTGILNTEAFF.

The V call is TRBV19, the J call TRBJ2-3; D is unresolved. The germline CDR1 and CDR2 sequences are LNHDA and SQIVND (reference sequence). The ends were cut back, 6 bases at V and 2 bases at J, with 6 bases in the middle. This CDR3 region has 12 residues. CDR3 coding DNA: TGTGCCAGTAGAGCTTTCACAGATACGCAGTATTTT. Translating gives CASRAFTDTQYF.

This chain joins TRBV11-2 and TRBJ1-1; TRBD1 matches at 7 bases. The V segment lost 5 bases and the J segment 3 bases; nucleotides outside the gene matches: 9. This CDR3 contains 15 residues. The germline gives CDR1 SGHAT, CDR2 FQNNGV. CDR3 sequence (DNA): TGTGCCAGCAGCCTTCAAGACAGGGTGGACACTGAAGCTTTCTTT. It yields the protein CASSLQDRVDTEAFF.

This chain joins TRBV9 and TRBJ1-2; the match to TRBD1 covers 7 bases. The CDR3 is 12 amino acids. The junction had 4 bases not matched to a gene; V was cut back by 3 bases and J by 8 bases. Germline assignment: CDR1 SGDLS and CDR2 YYNGEE. DNA for the CDR3: TGTGCCAGCAGCGGACAGGGTTGGGGCTACACCTTC. Protein: CASSGQGWGYTF.

V gene TRBV11-1 combines with J gene TRBJ2-5; 12 bases agree with TRBD1. Unmatched junction bases numbered 5, after V lost 5 bases and J lost 4 bases. The germline CDR1 and CDR2 sequences are SGHAT and FQDESV (reference sequence). The CDR3 extends over 15 amino acids. The CDR3 region is CASSRRDRGRETQYF. The CDR3 DNA sequence: TGTGCCAGCAGCCGCCGGGACAGGGGGCGAGAGACCCAGTACTTC.

The chain couples TRBV7-3 to TRBJ2-3; 11 nucleotides agree with TRBD2. CDR3 length equals 14 residues. Trimming removed 3 bases from V and 5 bases from J; junction bases left unmatched: 1. Germline CDR1 is SGHTA and CDR2 is FQGTGA. CDR3 sequence: CASSFGTSGDTQYF. In nucleotides, the CDR3 is TGTGCCAGCAGCTTCGGGACTAGCGGAGATACGCAGTATTTT.

With respect to this clone: Mismatch with germline at one junction end may stem from a read error. V gene TRBV19 combines with J gene TRBJ2-3, with 9 bases aligning to TRBD1. The CDR3 is 14 amino acids. CDR1 and CDR2 from the germline V gene are LNHDA and SQIVND (reference sequence). CDR3 amino acids: CASSYRGRTDTQYF. CDR3 DNA sequence: TGTGCCAGTAGTTACAGGGGGCGCACGGATACGCAGTATTTT.

The CDR3 nucleotides read TGTGCCAGCAGTTCCAGCGGGAGAGTGTACGAGCAGTACTTC. Translation: CASSSSGRVYEQYF. The rearrangement links TRBV6-6 to TRBJ2-7, with 8 bases matching TRBD2. V lost 4 bases and J lost 4; bases outside the gene matches: 6. There are 14 residues in the CDR3. The germline gives CDR1 MNHNY, CDR2 SVGAGI (reference sequence).